This T cell receptor (beta chain) was sequenced for a study of identical twins' blood T cells. The germline gives CDR1 GTSNPN, CDR2 SVGIG (reference sequence). The V end lost 5 bases, the J end lost 1 base, and 8 bases lay between the germline ends. This CDR3 comprises 12 residues. In its sample, this clonotype was seen a few times. From the 5' RACE reads, TCRdb called clonotypes with MiXCR, one entry per CDR3 protein. This table holds approximately 1,200 distinct CDR3 sequences, approximately 87% found once. The receptor comes from a woman between 18 and 49 years old in good health. The sequencing input was PBMCs. This rearrangement joins TRBV30 to TRBJ1-1; possible D gene TRBD1, 6 bases. In DNA, the CDR3 is TGTGCCTGGGGGGACACGAACACTGAAGCTTTCTTT. Translation: CAWGDTNTEAFF.